This TCR beta chain is from a study of metastatic and nonmetastatic thyroid tumors. Study-wide background: Repertoire comparison spanned blood and tumor or nodule tissue of malignant and benign thyroid patients.

Before thyroid surgery, none of the patients had received any treatment. Per the original methods: For papillary thyroid cancer, a distant-metastasis classifier was constructed from CDR3 differences observed across clinicopathological groups. TCRdb reassembled clones from the PCR reads with MiXCR. The V and J calls shown here were made by TCRdb, not taken from the authors' results. The sample consists of roughly 28,000 clones, 20% of them appearing once. Germline CDR1 and CDR2: SGHRS and YFSETQ. V was pared by 4 bases and J by 7 bases, with 9 bases between. This CDR3 is 12 amino acids long. Study findings and constraints: It was reported that TCR beta diversity was significantly higher in malignant thyroid tumors than benign nodules, in blood and tumor.

As concerns this clone: The antigen is undetermined.

The TCR was taken from a female donor with papillary thyroid cancer or a benign thyroid nodule (not recorded which). Some clones in this sample may be carry-over from other donors' samples. Sequenced: blood. V and J are TRBV5-1 and TRBJ2-1; a possible D gene is TRBD2 (5 bases). The CDR3 DNA reads as TGCGCCAGCAGCCACGGGGAGAATGAGCAGTTCTTC. It is translated as CASSHGENEQFF.